This note documents a single T cell receptor (beta chain) sequence. Antigen unknown. These data are taken from a study of T cells expressing NK-cell markers. Background on the study: According to the study, TCR beta repertoires originated from sorted CD3+CD56+NKG2C+, CD3+CD56+NKG2C- and CD3+CD56-NKG2C+ T cells. Study-level findings and limits: NKG2C+ dominant clonotypes from 6 or 7 donors made up roughly 1.0-8% of CD8+ T cells.

TCRdb re-called the 5' RACE reads and shows each CDR3 protein once, DNA omitted. This sample's table has 500,000 or so distinct CDR3 sequences. Germline V gene data show CDR1 as MNHEY and CDR2 as SVGAGI. This CDR3 spans 15 amino acids. The sample comprised blood T cells: a sorted CD56 or NKG2C T cell subset, CD4+ or CD8+ T cells, or bulk PBMC T cells (not recorded which). The receptor's source is a young man in good health. The chain joins TRBV6-5 to TRBJ2-5; absent DNA, TCRdb's TRBD1 call cannot be checked. The CDR3 loop reads CASSSDDRGGETQYF.